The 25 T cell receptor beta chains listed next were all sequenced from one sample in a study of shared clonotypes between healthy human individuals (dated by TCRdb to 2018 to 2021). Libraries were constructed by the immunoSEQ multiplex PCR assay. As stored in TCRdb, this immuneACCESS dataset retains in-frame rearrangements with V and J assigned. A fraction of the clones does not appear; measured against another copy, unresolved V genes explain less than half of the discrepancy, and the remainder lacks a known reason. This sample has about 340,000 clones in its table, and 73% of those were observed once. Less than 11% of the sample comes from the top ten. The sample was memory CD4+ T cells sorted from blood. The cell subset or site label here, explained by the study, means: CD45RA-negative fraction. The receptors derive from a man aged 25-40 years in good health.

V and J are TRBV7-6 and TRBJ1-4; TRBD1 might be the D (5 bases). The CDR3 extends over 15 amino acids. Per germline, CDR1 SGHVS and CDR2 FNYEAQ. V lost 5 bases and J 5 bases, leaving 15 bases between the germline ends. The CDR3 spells CASSLPGTGNEKLFF. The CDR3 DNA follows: TGTGCCAGCAGCCTCCCCGGGACGGGGAATGAAAAACTGTTTTTT.

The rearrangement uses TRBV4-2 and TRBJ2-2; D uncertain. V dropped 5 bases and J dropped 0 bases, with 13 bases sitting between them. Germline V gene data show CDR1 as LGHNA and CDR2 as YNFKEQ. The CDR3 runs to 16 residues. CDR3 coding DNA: TGTGCCAGCAGCTTGGAAACCTACGCGAACACCGGGGAGCTGTTTTTT. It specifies CASSLETYANTGELFF.

The CDR3 DNA is TGTGCCAGCAGCCCGGGACTCGATGAGTCGCAGTATTTT. Its protein product is CASSPGLDESQYF. V is TRBV6-5 and J is TRBJ2-3, with D perhaps matching TRBD2 (6 bases). Trimming took 6 bases from V and 10 from J, leaving 17 bases between them. Germline CDR1 is MNHEY and CDR2 is SVGAGI. This CDR3 contains 13 residues.

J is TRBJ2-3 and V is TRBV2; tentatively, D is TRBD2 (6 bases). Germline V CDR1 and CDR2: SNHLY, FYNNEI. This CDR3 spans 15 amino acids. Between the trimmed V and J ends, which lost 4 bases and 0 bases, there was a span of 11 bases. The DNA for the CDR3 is TGTGCCAGCAGTGTGCGGGATCTTAGCACAGATACGCAGTATTTT. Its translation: CASSVRDLSTDTQYF.

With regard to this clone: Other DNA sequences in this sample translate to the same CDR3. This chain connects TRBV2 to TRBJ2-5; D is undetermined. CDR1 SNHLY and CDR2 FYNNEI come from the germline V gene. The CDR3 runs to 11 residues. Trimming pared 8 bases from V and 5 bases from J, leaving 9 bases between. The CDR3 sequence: CASAIGETQYF. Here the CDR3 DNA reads TGTGCCAGCGCCATTGGGGAGACCCAGTACTTC.

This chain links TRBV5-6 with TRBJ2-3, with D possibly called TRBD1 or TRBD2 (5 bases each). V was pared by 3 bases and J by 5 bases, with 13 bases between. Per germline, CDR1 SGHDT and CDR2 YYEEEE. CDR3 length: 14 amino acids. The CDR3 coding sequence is TGTGCCAGCAGCTCGGGGCCTAGGTTAGATACGCAGTATTTT. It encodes CASSSGPRLDTQYF.

The CDR3 loop is CASSIKSNYGYTF. As DNA, the CDR3 is TGTGCCAGTAGTATTAAGTCGAACTATGGCTACACCTTC. The chain links TRBV19 to TRBJ1-2; the D is unclear. Germline loops: CDR1 LNHDA, CDR2 SQIVND (reference sequence). V gave up 3 bases and J gave up 2 bases, with 7 bases separating them. This CDR3 contains 13 residues.

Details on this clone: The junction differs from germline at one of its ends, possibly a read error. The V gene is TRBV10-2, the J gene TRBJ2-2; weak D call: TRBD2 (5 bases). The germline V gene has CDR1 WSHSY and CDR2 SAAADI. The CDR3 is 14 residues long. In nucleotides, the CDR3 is TGCGCCAGCATTGGACCCACGAACACCGGGGAGCTGCTTTTT. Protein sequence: CASIGPTNTGELLF.

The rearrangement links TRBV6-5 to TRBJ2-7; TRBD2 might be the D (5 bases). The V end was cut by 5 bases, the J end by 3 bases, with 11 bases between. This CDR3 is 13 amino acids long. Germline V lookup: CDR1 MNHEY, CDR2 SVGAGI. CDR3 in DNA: TGTGCCAGCAGTACCACTAGTTTCTACGAGCAGTACTTC. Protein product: CASSTTSFYEQYF.

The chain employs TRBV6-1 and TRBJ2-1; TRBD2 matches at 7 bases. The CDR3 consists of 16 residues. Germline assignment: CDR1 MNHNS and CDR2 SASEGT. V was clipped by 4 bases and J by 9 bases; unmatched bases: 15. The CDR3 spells CASSVNPGTPGGEQFF. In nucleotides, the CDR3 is TGTGCCAGCAGTGTCAACCCCGGGACTCCGGGGGGTGAGCAGTTCTTC.

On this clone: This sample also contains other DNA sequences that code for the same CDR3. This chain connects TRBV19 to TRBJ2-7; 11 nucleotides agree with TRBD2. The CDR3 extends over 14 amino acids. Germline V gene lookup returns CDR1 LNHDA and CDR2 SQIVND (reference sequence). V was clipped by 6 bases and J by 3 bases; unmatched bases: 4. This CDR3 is CASSRLAGSYEQYF. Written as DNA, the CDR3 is TGTGCCAGTAGCCGACTAGCGGGAAGCTACGAGCAGTACTTC.

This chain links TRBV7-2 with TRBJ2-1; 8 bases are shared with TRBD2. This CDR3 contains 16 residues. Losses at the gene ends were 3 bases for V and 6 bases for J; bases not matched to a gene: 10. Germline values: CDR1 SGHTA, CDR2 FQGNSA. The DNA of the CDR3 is TGTGCCAGCAGCTTTACTAGCGGTCCCATTTCCAATGAGCAGTTCTTC. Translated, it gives CASSFTSGPISNEQFF.

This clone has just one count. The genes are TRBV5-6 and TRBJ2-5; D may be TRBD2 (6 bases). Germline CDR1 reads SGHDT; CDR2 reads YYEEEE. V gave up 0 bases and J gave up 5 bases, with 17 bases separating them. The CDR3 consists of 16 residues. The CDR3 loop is CASSLARGPEGETQYF. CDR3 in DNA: TGTGCCAGCAGCTTGGCCCGGGGACCGGAGGGGGAGACCCAGTACTTC.

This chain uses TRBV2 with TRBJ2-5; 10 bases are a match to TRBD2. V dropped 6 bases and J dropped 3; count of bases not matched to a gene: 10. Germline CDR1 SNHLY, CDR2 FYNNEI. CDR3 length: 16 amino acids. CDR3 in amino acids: CASRARTSGKEETQYF. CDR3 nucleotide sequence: TGTGCCAGCAGGGCCAGGACTAGCGGAAAAGAAGAGACCCAGTACTTC.

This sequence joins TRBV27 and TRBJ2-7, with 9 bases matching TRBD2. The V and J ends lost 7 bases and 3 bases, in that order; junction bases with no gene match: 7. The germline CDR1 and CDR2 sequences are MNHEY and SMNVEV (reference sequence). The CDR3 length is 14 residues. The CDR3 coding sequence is TGTGCCAGCACCACACTAGCGGGCGGCTACGAGCAGTACTTC. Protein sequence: CASTTLAGGYEQYF.

CDR3: CASRTGTGASNYGYTF. The CDR3 DNA reads TGCGCCAGTCGGACCGGGACAGGCGCATCTAACTATGGCTACACCTTC. The chain is built from TRBV5-1 and TRBJ1-2, with 8 positions matching TRBD1. With 8 bases clipped from V and 0 bases from J, the junction kept 12 bases outside the gene matches. The CDR3 is made up of 16 amino acids. Germline V gene data show CDR1 as SGHRS and CDR2 as YFSETQ.

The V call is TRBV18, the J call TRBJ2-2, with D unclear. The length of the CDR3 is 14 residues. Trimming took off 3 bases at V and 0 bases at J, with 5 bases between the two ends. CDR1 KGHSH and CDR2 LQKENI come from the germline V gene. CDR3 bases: TGTGCCAGCTCACCGGACCCGAACACCGGGGAGCTGTTTTTT. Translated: CASSPDPNTGELFF.

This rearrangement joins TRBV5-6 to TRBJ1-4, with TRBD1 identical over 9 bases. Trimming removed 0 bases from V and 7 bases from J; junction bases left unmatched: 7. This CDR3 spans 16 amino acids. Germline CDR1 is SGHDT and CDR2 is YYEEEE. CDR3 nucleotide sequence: TGTGCCAGCAGCTTGGGGCCGGGACAGGGAGGTGAAAAACTGTTTTTT. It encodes CASSLGPGQGGEKLFF.

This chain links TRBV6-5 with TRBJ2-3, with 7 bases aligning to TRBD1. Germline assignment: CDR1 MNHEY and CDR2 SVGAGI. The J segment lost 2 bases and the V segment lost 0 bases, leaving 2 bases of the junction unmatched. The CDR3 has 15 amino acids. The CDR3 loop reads CASSYSDRFTDTQYF. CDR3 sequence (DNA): TGTGCCAGCAGTTACTCGGACAGGTTCACAGATACGCAGTATTTT.

The chain's CDR3 is CASSEWTAVYNEQFF. CDR3 nucleotide sequence: TGTGCCAGCAGTGAATGGACAGCCGTTTACAATGAGCAGTTCTTC. V usage is TRBV6-1 and J usage is TRBJ2-1; TRBD1 might be the D (6 bases). The CDR3 runs 15 residues. Germline loops: CDR1 MNHNS, CDR2 SASEGT. V was trimmed by 2 bases and J by 4 bases, leaving 12 bases between them.

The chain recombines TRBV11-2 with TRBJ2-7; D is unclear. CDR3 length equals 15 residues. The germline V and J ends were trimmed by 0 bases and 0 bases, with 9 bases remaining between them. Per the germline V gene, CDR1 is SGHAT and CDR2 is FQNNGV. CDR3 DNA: TGTGCCAGCAGCTTAGAGTTTGGGAACTCCTACGAGCAGTACTTC. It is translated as CASSLEFGNSYEQYF.

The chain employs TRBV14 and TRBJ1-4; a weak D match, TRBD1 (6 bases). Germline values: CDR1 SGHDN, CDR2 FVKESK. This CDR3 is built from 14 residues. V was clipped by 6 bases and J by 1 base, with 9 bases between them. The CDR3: CASSLQGTNEKLFF. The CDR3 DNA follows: TGTGCCAGCAGTCTACAGGGAACTAATGAAAAACTGTTTTTT.

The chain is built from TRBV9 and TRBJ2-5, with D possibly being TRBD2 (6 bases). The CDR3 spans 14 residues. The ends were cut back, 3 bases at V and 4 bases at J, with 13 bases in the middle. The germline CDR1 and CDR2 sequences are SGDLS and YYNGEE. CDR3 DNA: TGTGCCAGCAGCGCGGGACTGACACTAGAGACCCAGTACTTC. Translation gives CASSAGLTLETQYF.

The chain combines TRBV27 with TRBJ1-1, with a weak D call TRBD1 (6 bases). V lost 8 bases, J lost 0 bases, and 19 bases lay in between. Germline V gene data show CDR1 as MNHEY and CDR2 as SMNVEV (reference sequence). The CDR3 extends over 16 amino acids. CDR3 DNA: TGTGCCAGCGTGCCTGGGGGCTGGGGTATGAACACTGAAGCTTTCTTT. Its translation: CASVPGGWGMNTEAFF.

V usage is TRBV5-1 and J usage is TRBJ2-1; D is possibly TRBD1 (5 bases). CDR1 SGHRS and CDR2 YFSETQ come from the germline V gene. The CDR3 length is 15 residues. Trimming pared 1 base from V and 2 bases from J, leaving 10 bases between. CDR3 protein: CASSLQGYPYNEQFF. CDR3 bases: TGCGCCAGCAGCTTGCAGGGTTACCCCTACAATGAGCAGTTCTTC.